Each of the 14 T cell receptor beta chains below was sequenced from the same sample in a study of cytomegalovirus exposure and HLA in healthy donors (dated by TCRdb to 2015 to 2018). The receptor library was made with the immunoSEQ multiplex PCR assay. A mixture of 60 forward primers for TCR Vbeta segments and 13 reverse primers for TCR Jbeta segments was used in the multiplex PCR. The table was pulled from immuneACCESS by TCRdb, which kept in-frame rearrangements only. Such tables lose some clones; where checked, under half of the loss comes from unresolved V genes, and the rest has no known cause. The sample has around 130,000 clones on record, around 77% of them singletons. The ten largest clones capture about 5.8% of the sample. The sample taken for sequencing was PBMCs. The receptors were sampled from a man aged 18 to 35 in good health and CMV-seropositive.

The V call is TRBV6-5, the J call TRBJ2-5; the D gene is possibly TRBD2 (5 bases). The length of the CDR3 is 14 residues. V shed 6 bases and J shed 3 bases, with 14 bases lying between them. CDR1 and CDR2 (germline): MNHEY, SVGAGI. The CDR3 DNA follows: TGTGCCAGCAGCCCCGGGATGCGAGAAGAGACCCAGTACTTC. Protein: CASSPGMREETQYF.

V gene TRBV29-1 combines with J gene TRBJ1-1; no reliable D call. The CDR3 runs to 15 residues. Trimming cost V 6 bases and J 0 bases, with 17 bases left between them. The V gene's germline CDR1 is SQVTM and CDR2 ANQGSEA. In DNA, the CDR3 is TGCAGCGTCGCCACCCACAGTTTCATGAACACTGAAGCTTTCTTT. It yields the protein CSVATHSFMNTEAFF.

The rearrangement joins TRBV30 to TRBJ2-3, with TRBD2 matching over 8 bases. The germline gives CDR1 GTSNPN, CDR2 SVGIG (reference sequence). The CDR3 runs 15 residues. The trim removed 3 bases at V and 2 bases at J, leaving 7 bases unmatched. CDR3 protein: CAWSVSGLDTDTQYF. CDR3 DNA sequence: TGTGCCTGGAGCGTATCGGGACTAGACACAGATACGCAGTATTTT. Full variable domain (missing parts from reference TRBV30 and TRBJ2-3): SQTIHQWPATLVQPVGSPLSLECTVEGTSNPNLYWYRQAAGRGLQLLFYSVGIGQISSEVPQNLSASRPQDRQFILSSKKLLLSDSGFYLCAWSVSGLDTDTQYFGPGTRLTVL.

The V and J genes are TRBV6-1 and TRBJ1-4; D might be TRBD1 (5 bases). Looked up from germline, CDR1 is MNHNS and CDR2 is SASEGT. The CDR3 is made up of 15 amino acids. V lost 3 bases to trimming and J lost 4 bases, with 12 bases between them. CDR3 sequence reads: CASSDGYRLNEKLFF. CDR3 in DNA: TGTGCCAGCAGTGATGGGTACAGGCTTAATGAAAAACTGTTTTTT.

V is TRBV13 and J is TRBJ2-7, with 7 bases identical to TRBD1. The V gene's germline CDR1 is PRHDT and CDR2 FYEKMQ (reference sequence). This CDR3 has 13 amino acids. The junction had 6 bases not matched to a gene; V was cut back by 6 bases and J by 4 bases. The CDR3 loop reads CASRRTGAYEQYF. The CDR3 coding sequence is TGTGCCAGCAGACGTACAGGGGCATACGAGCAGTACTTC.

The rearrangement joins TRBV19 to TRBJ2-1; D call uncertain. This CDR3 region has 13 residues. Germline lookup yields CDR1 LNHDA and CDR2 SQIVND (reference sequence). V was clipped by 0 bases and J by 7 bases, with 7 bases between them. The CDR3 sequence: CASSIDPLNEQFF. The CDR3 region has the DNA TGTGCCAGTAGTATAGACCCCCTGAATGAGCAGTTCTTC.

A single count supports this clone. The chain has TRBV6-5 and TRBJ2-7, with D possibly TRBD1 on 5 matching bases. The germline V gene encodes CDR1 MNHEY and CDR2 SVGAGI. Trimming shortened V by 5 bases and J by 4 bases, and 12 bases separated the two germline ends. This CDR3 is built from 13 residues. The CDR3 is CASSKDSWYEQYF. The CDR3 DNA reads as TGTGCCAGCAGTAAAGACAGTTGGTACGAGCAGTACTTC.

V usage is TRBV19 and J usage is TRBJ1-2; a possible D gene is TRBD1 (6 bases). The CDR3 sequence is 13 residues long. The V gene lost 4 bases and the J gene lost 5 bases, with 11 bases spanning the gap. Germline V gene data show CDR1 as LNHDA and CDR2 as SQIVND (reference sequence). The CDR3 here is CASSTGDGYGYTF. The CDR3 DNA follows: TGTGCCAGTAGTACAGGGGACGGGTATGGCTACACCTTC.

The CDR3 here is CASSWVGHQPQHF. The CDR3 DNA is TGCGCCAGCAGCTGGGTTGGGCATCAGCCCCAGCATTTT. This rearrangement joins TRBV5-1 to TRBJ1-5; D is ambiguous. This CDR3 contains 13 residues. CDR1 and CDR2 (germline): SGHRS, YFSETQ. Trimming stripped 3 bases from V and 5 bases from J, with 9 bases between.

The chain has TRBV4-1 and TRBJ2-5, with 10 bases lining up with TRBD1. From germline, CDR1 is MGHRA and CDR2 YSYEKL. V was pared by 3 bases and J by 3 bases, with 4 bases of the junction left unmatched. This CDR3 is built from 15 residues. CDR3 amino acids: CASSQAGTGEETQYF. The CDR3 bases are TGCGCCAGCAGCCAGGCCGGGACAGGGGAAGAGACCCAGTACTTC.

This sequence joins TRBV29-1 and TRBJ2-1, with a weak D call TRBD1 (6 bases). The CDR3 has 14 residues. Germline-derived CDR1 and CDR2 are SQVTM and ANQGSEA. Deletions cut 1 base from V and 4 bases from J, with 11 bases between. The CDR3 loop reads CSVEVRGDYNEQFF. The CDR3 nucleotides are TGCAGCGTTGAAGTCAGGGGCGATTACAATGAGCAGTTCTTC.

V usage is TRBV7-8 and J usage is TRBJ1-3; D is unresolved. The CDR3 extends over 15 amino acids. Per the germline V gene, CDR1 is SGHVS and CDR2 is FQNEAQ. V was clipped by 2 bases and J by 0 bases, with 8 bases between them. The CDR3 bases are TGTGCCAGCAGCTTAAGCTTCAACTCTGGAAACACCATATATTTT. Its translation is CASSLSFNSGNTIYF.

The chain combines TRBV5-5 with TRBJ2-7; tentatively, D is TRBD2 (5 bases). Trimming shortened V by 1 base and J by 7 bases, and 12 bases separated the two germline ends. Germline V lookup: CDR1 SGHKS, CDR2 YYEKEE (reference sequence). The CDR3 has 13 amino acids. DNA of the CDR3: TGTGCCAGCAGCTTGAGTCCCACGGGGGAGCAGTACTTC. Protein: CASSLSPTGEQYF.

The V call is TRBV15, the J call TRBJ1-1, with 10 bases identical to TRBD1. CDR1 LNHNV and CDR2 YYDKDF come from the germline V gene (reference sequence). Trimming removed 5 bases from V and 5 bases from J; junction bases left unmatched: 8. This CDR3 region has 15 residues. The CDR3 bases are TGTGCCACCAGCTCACGGACAGGGGGAGGAACTGAAGCTTTCTTT. It is translated as CATSSRTGGGTEAFF.